These 4 T cell receptor beta chains share one sample of origin, sequenced in a study of PD-L1 blockade in urothelial cancer. The assay was immunoSEQ multiplex PCR, and TCRdb's table has in-frame clones only and misses some. This table has over 50,000 clones, 86% appearing once. This sample comprised PBMCs, obtained around atezolizumab (anti-PD-L1) treatment. The receptors originated from a man aged 45-65 years with urothelial cancer.

This clone is a singleton in its sample. V gene TRBV30 combines with J gene TRBJ2-1, with TRBD2 matching 8 bases. V trimming: 2 bases; J trimming: 5 bases; junction bases outside the gene matches: 8. In germline, CDR1 is GTSNPN, CDR2 SVGIG (reference sequence). This CDR3 comprises 15 residues. The CDR3 region is CAWSKIAGFNNEQFF. Here the CDR3 DNA reads TGTGCCTGGAGTAAAATAGCGGGATTTAACAATGAGCAGTTCTTC.

The V and J genes are TRBV19 and TRBJ2-1, with 8 bases that match TRBD2. CDR3 size: 15 residues. Unmatched junction bases numbered 5, after V lost 3 bases and J lost 4 bases. Germline V gene data show CDR1 as LNHDA and CDR2 as SQIVND (reference sequence). CDR3 nucleotide sequence: TGTGCCAGTAGTATGAAGGGACTAGTGTACAATGAGCAGTTCTTC. The encoded protein is CASSMKGLVYNEQFF.

The chain joins TRBV6-5 to TRBJ1-6; possible D gene TRBD1, 6 bases. Trimming removed 0 bases from V and 10 bases from J, with 13 bases in between. The CDR3 contains 15 residues. The germline CDR1 and CDR2 sequences are MNHEY and SVGAGI. CDR3 sequence reads: CASSYSFQGFSPLHF. The DNA of the CDR3 is TGTGCCAGCAGTTACTCGTTCCAGGGGTTCTCACCCCTCCACTTT.

In its sample, this clone was seen once. The J gene is TRBJ2-2, the V gene TRBV7-3, with TRBD1 as a possible D gene (5 bases). Germline CDR1 and CDR2: SGHTA and FQGTGA. The CDR3 sequence is 17 residues long. V lost 4 bases and J lost 8, with 23 bases in between. The CDR3 DNA reads TGTGCCAGCAGCTCCAATCCCCTACGACAGTACTCAGGGGAGCTGTTTTTT. This translates into CASSSNPLRQYSGELFF.